These T cell receptor beta chains were read from a single sample in a study of spatial heterogeneity in lung cancer. TCRdb redid the calling of the 5' RACE reads with MiXCR, one entry per CDR3 protein. The data hold tens of thousands of distinct CDR3 sequences, with 13% observed a single time. The source material was PBMCs, sampled at surgery. These receptor sequences come from a male donor with early-stage non-small cell lung cancer. The CDR3 runs from the conserved cysteine through the conserved F or W. D genes are given only for firm matches. Where a row states a size, it is once, few, many or the class of an expanded clone; other rows omit it.

j_gene: TRBJ2-3
abundance: many
d_gene: TRBD2
v_gene: TRBV12-3/TRBV12-4
len: 14
CDR3nt: TGTGCCAGCATCCGAGGGACTAGCGGAGATACGCAGTATTTT
CDR3aa: CASIRGTSGDTQYF

j_gene: TRBJ1-1
abundance: -
d_gene: -
v_gene: TRBV5-1
len: 16
CDR3nt: TGCGCCAGCACCGACCCAGGTGGTTGGGGGAACACTGAAGCTTTCTTT
CDR3aa: CASTDPGGWGNTEAFF

j_gene: TRBJ1-5
abundance: -
d_gene: -
v_gene: TRBV2
len: 12
CDR3nt: TGTGCCAGCCGGGCACGAGATCAGCCCCAGCATTTT
CDR3aa: CASRARDQPQHF

j_gene: TRBJ1-4
abundance: -
d_gene: -
v_gene: TRBV12-3/TRBV12-4
len: 16
CDR3nt: TGTGCCAGCAGTTTGCGACTATTCGGGTCAAATGAAAAACTGTTTTTT
CDR3aa: CASSLRLFGSNEKLFF

j_gene: TRBJ1-1
abundance: -
d_gene: TRBD1
v_gene: TRBV29-1
len: 15
CDR3nt: TGCAGCGTTGGGGGGGGACAGGAGCCGAACACTGAAGCTTTCTTT
CDR3aa: CSVGGGQEPNTEAFF

j_gene: TRBJ2-1
abundance: -
d_gene: -
v_gene: TRBV29-1
len: 13
CDR3nt: TGCAGCGTGGGCCACCTCAATCACAATGAGCAGTTCTTC
CDR3aa: CSVGHLNHNEQFF

j_gene: TRBJ2-7
abundance: -
d_gene: -
v_gene: TRBV12-3/TRBV12-4
len: 13
CDR3nt: TGTGCCAGCAGTTTAAGTAGCTCCTACGAGCAGTACTTC
CDR3aa: CASSLSSSYEQYF

j_gene: TRBJ2-3
abundance: many
d_gene: -
v_gene: TRBV10-3
len: 12
CDR3nt: TGTGCCATCAGCCCTGTAGCGGATACGCAGTATTTT
CDR3aa: CAISPVADTQYF

j_gene: TRBJ2-3
abundance: many
d_gene: TRBD2
v_gene: TRBV7-2
len: 15
CDR3nt: TGTGCCAGCAGCAGAGCGGGAGGGCTTGCAGATACGCAGTATTTT
CDR3aa: CASSRAGGLADTQYF

j_gene: TRBJ1-1
abundance: -
d_gene: TRBD1
v_gene: TRBV5-1
len: 15
CDR3nt: TGCGCCAGCAGCCCCATACTACCAGGGGGCACTGAAGCTTTCTTT
CDR3aa: CASSPILPGGTEAFF

j_gene: TRBJ2-7
abundance: many
d_gene: -
v_gene: TRBV7-9
len: 14
CDR3nt: TGTGCCAGCAGGGGGACCGGGACCTCGGGCGAGCAGTACTTC
CDR3aa: CASRGTGTSGEQYF

j_gene: TRBJ1-6
abundance: -
d_gene: -
v_gene: TRBV3-1
len: 14
CDR3nt: TGTGCCAGCAGCCAAGGGGGAAATAATTCACCCCTCCACTTT
CDR3aa: CASSQGGNNSPLHF

j_gene: TRBJ1-2
abundance: few
d_gene: TRBD1
v_gene: TRBV27
len: 16
CDR3nt: TGTGCCAGCAGTTTAAACTTAGGGACAGGATTCTATGGCTACACCTTC
CDR3aa: CASSLNLGTGFYGYTF

j_gene: TRBJ2-3
abundance: -
d_gene: -
v_gene: TRBV3-1
len: 14
CDR3nt: TGTGCCAGCAGCCAAGGTCGAGTTGCAGATACGCAGTATTTT
CDR3aa: CASSQGRVADTQYF

j_gene: TRBJ2-3
abundance: few
d_gene: -
v_gene: TRBV29-1
len: 13
CDR3nt: TGCAGCCCTCTGGGGGTGGGGGCAGATACGCAGTATTTT
CDR3aa: CSPLGVGADTQYF

j_gene: TRBJ2-1
abundance: -
d_gene: -
v_gene: TRBV9
len: 15
CDR3nt: TGTGCCAGCAGCGTCTCAATCAGCTCCTACAATGAGCAGTTCTTC
CDR3aa: CASSVSISSYNEQFF

j_gene: TRBJ2-6
abundance: many
d_gene: -
v_gene: TRBV27
len: 15
CDR3nt: TGTGCCAGCAGTTTGGGGCCTTCTGGGGCCAACGTCCTGACTTTC
CDR3aa: CASSLGPSGANVLTF

j_gene: TRBJ2-1
abundance: -
d_gene: TRBD2
v_gene: TRBV14
len: 21
CDR3nt: TGTGCCAGCAGCCCGAGGCGGCCCGGGACTAGCGACTCAAGCTCCTACAATGAGCAGTTCTTC
CDR3aa: CASSPRRPGTSDSSSYNEQFF

j_gene: TRBJ2-1
abundance: many
d_gene: TRBD2
v_gene: TRBV5-4
len: 15
CDR3nt: TGTGCCAGCAGCTTGTTCACTAGCGGGAGGAATGAGCAGTTCTTC
CDR3aa: CASSLFTSGRNEQFF

j_gene: TRBJ2-6
abundance: -
d_gene: -
v_gene: TRBV11-2
len: 15
CDR3nt: TGTGCCAGCAGCTTAGGGGTTGCTGGGGCCAACGTCCTGACTTTC
CDR3aa: CASSLGVAGANVLTF

j_gene: TRBJ1-1
abundance: -
d_gene: -
v_gene: TRBV29-1
len: 14
CDR3nt: TGCAGCGTTGAAGACACCCTATCCGGGGTTGAAGCTTTCTTT
CDR3aa: CSVEDTLSGVEAFF

j_gene: TRBJ1-1
abundance: few
d_gene: -
v_gene: TRBV5-1
len: 16
CDR3nt: TGCGCCAGCAGTGCGGGACACGGTCAGCTGAACACTGAAGCTTTCTTT
CDR3aa: CASSAGHGQLNTEAFF

j_gene: TRBJ1-6
abundance: few
d_gene: -
v_gene: TRBV12-3/TRBV12-4
len: 16
CDR3nt: TGTGCCAGCAGTTTTGGGGGACGGTCCTATAATTCACCCCTCCACTTT
CDR3aa: CASSFGGRSYNSPLHF

j_gene: TRBJ1-1
abundance: few
d_gene: -
v_gene: TRBV12-3/TRBV12-4
len: 14
CDR3nt: TGTGCCAGCATCTCCACCGGGCGCTACACTGAAGCTTTCTTT
CDR3aa: CASISTGRYTEAFF

j_gene: TRBJ2-3
abundance: few
d_gene: TRBD2
v_gene: TRBV19
len: 15
CDR3nt: TGTGCCAGTAGGGTGAGAGGAACTAGCGCTAATACGCAGTATTTT
CDR3aa: CASRVRGTSANTQYF

j_gene: TRBJ2-7
abundance: many
d_gene: TRBD2
v_gene: TRBV29-1
len: 14
CDR3nt: TGCAGCGTCGGGGGACTAGCGATCTACTACGAGCAGTACTTC
CDR3aa: CSVGGLAIYYEQYF

j_gene: TRBJ2-1
abundance: few
d_gene: TRBD1
v_gene: TRBV29-1
len: 14
CDR3nt: TGCAGCGGGGCGGGACAGGGTTTCTACAATGAGCAGTTCTTC
CDR3aa: CSGAGQGFYNEQFF

j_gene: TRBJ2-2
abundance: many
d_gene: -
v_gene: TRBV24-1
len: 14
CDR3nt: TGTGCCACCGCTGCCGTGGATTTGACCGGGGAGCTGTTTTTT
CDR3aa: CATAAVDLTGELFF

j_gene: TRBJ2-7
abundance: few
d_gene: -
v_gene: TRBV5-4
len: 15
CDR3nt: TGTGCCAGCAGCTTCTCCGGAGGTGGGTCGGGGGAGCAGTACTTC
CDR3aa: CASSFSGGGSGEQYF

j_gene: TRBJ2-1
abundance: -
d_gene: TRBD1
v_gene: TRBV6-6
len: 14
CDR3nt: TGTGCCAGCAGTTACCAGGGACAGTACAATGAGCAGTTCTTC
CDR3aa: CASSYQGQYNEQFF

j_gene: TRBJ2-4
abundance: many
d_gene: TRBD1
v_gene: TRBV3-1
len: 12
CDR3nt: TGTGCCAGTACAGGGGGCCAGAACATTCAGTACTTC
CDR3aa: CASTGGQNIQYF